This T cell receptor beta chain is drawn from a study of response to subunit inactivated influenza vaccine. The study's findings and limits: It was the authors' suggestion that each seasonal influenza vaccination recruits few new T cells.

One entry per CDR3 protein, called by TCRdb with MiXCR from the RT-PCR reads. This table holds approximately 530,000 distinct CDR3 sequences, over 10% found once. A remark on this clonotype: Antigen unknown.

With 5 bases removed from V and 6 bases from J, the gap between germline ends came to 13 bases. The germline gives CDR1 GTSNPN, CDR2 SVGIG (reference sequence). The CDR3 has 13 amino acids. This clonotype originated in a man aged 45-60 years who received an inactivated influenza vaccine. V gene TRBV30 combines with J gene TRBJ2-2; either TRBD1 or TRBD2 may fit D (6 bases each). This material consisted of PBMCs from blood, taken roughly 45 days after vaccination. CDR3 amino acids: CAWGGTSPGELFF. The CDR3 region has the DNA TGTGCCTGGGGAGGGACATCACCCGGGGAGCTGTTTTTT.